This T cell receptor beta chain emerged from a study of pediatric ulcerative colitis. The germline CDR1 and CDR2 sequences are SGHRS and YFSETQ. The CDR3 contains 12 residues. V lost 3 bases to trimming and J lost 11 bases, with 14 bases between them. This was a survey-level run. Data came from immunoSEQ multiplex PCR; TCRdb stores just in-frame clones and leaves some out. Among about 64,000 clones listed, 77% were seen once. The TCR sequence derives from a boy between 10 and 17 years old with moderate ulcerative colitis. Input material: blood. The rearrangement joins TRBV5-1 to TRBJ1-1, with no clear D. The CDR3 sequence is CASSSETKSAFF. CDR3 coding DNA: TGCGCCAGCAGCTCAGAGACAAAGTCGGCTTTCTTT. Looking up the rest from reference TRBV5-1 and TRBJ1-1 gives the full variable domain: KAGVTQTPRYLIKTRGQQVTLSCSPISGHRSVSWYQQTPGQGLQFLFEYFSETQRNKGNFPGRFSGRQFSNSRSEMNVSTLELGDSALYLCASSSETKSAFFGQGTRLTVV.